A selection of T cell receptor beta chains follows, all from one sample in a study of OX40 agonist ivuxolimab in advanced cancers. TCRdb's table, derived via immunoSEQ multiplex PCR, lists solely in-frame clones and lacks some. The table lists 58,000 or so clones, 75% to 90% of them singletons. The sequencing here drew on CD4+ or CD8+ T cells sorted from blood, taken in a trial of the OX40 agonist ivuxolimab. The receptors were sampled from an adult with an advanced solid tumor such as melanoma, head and neck, liver or kidney cancer. CDR3s include the opening cysteine and the closing phenylalanine or tryptophan. A D gene is named only where the DNA matches it firmly. The size entry is marked missing in some rows and otherwise reads once, few, many or a size class.

D: .; V: TRBV19; size: .; J: TRBJ1-1; CDR3: CASSIDGIGERTEAFF; DNA: TGTGCCAGTAGTATAGACGGCATAGGAGAGCGGACTGAAGCTTTCTTT
D: TRBD1; V: TRBV28; size: .; J: TRBJ1-2; CDR3: CASSSTGANYGYTF; DNA: TGTGCCAGCAGTTCGACAGGGGCTAACTATGGCTACACCTTC
D: .; V: TRBV7-6; size: .; J: TRBJ1-4; CDR3: CASSSGEKLFF; DNA: TGTGCCAGCAGCTCCGGCGAAAAACTGTTTTTT
D: TRBD1; V: TRBV7-2; size: .; J: TRBJ1-2; CDR3: CASSLGSGGQGQGYTF; DNA: TGTGCCAGCAGCTTAGGTTCGGGGGGACAGGGCCAAGGCTACACCTTC
D: .; V: TRBV7-2; size: .; J: TRBJ2-7; CDR3: CASSLSLGLSSYEQYF; DNA: TGTGCCAGCAGCCTCAGCCTTGGGTTAAGCTCCTACGAGCAGTACTTC
D: TRBD1; V: TRBV10-3; size: .; J: TRBJ1-2; CDR3: CAISYGQARGNYGYTF; DNA: TGTGCCATCAGTTACGGACAGGCTCGGGGTAACTATGGCTACACCTTC
D: .; V: TRBV5-1; size: .; J: TRBJ2-3; CDR3: CASSLFGAEVDTQYF; DNA: TGCGCCAGCAGCTTGTTCGGCGCGGAAGTAGATACGCAGTATTTT
D: TRBD2; V: TRBV4-1; size: .; J: TRBJ2-2; CDR3: CASSQDPSGGVANTGELFF; DNA: TGCGCCAGCAGCCAAGATCCAAGCGGGGGGGTAGCGAACACCGGGGAGCTGTTTTTT
D: .; V: TRBV5-1; size: .; J: TRBJ1-1; CDR3: CASSLGTANTEAFF; DNA: TGCGCCAGCAGCCTCGGGACGGCAAACACTGAAGCTTTCTTT
D: TRBD2; V: TRBV12-5; size: .; J: TRBJ2-3; CDR3: CASGLWGRADTQYF; DNA: TGTGCTAGTGGTTTGTGGGGGAGGGCAGATACGCAGTATTTT
D: TRBD1; V: TRBV7-9; size: .; J: TRBJ2-1; CDR3: CASSSGTGGNNEQFF; DNA: TGTGCCAGCAGCTCAGGGACAGGGGGGAACAATGAGCAGTTCTTC
D: TRBD2; V: TRBV4-1; size: .; J: TRBJ2-1; CDR3: CASSQDRGLAGIGEQFF; DNA: TGCGCCAGCAGCCAAGATAGGGGACTAGCGGGGATTGGTGAGCAGTTCTTC
D: .; V: TRBV7-9; size: .; J: TRBJ1-5; CDR3: CASSLEGGNQPQHF; DNA: TGTGCCAGCAGCTTAGAGGGAGGGAATCAGCCCCAGCATTTT
D: .; V: TRBV6-5; size: .; J: TRBJ1-5; CDR3: CASSYAPGPPNQPQHF; DNA: TGTGCCAGCAGTTACGCGCCGGGACCGCCGAATCAGCCCCAGCATTTT
D: TRBD2; V: TRBV6-1; size: .; J: TRBJ2-5; CDR3: CASSGVAGQETQYF; DNA: TGTGCCAGCAGTGGGGTAGCGGGGCAAGAGACCCAGTACTTC
D: .; V: TRBV6-4; size: .; J: TRBJ2-3; CDR3: CASSVEDTDTQYF; DNA: TGTGCCAGCAGTGTGGAGGACACAGATACGCAGTATTTT
D: .; V: TRBV5-1; size: .; J: TRBJ1-1; CDR3: CASSLAVGVGTEAFF; DNA: TGCGCCAGCAGCTTGGCTGTCGGGGTCGGCACTGAAGCTTTCTTT
D: TRBD1; V: TRBV5-6; size: .; J: TRBJ1-3; CDR3: CASSGTGTGNTIYF; DNA: TGTGCCAGCAGCGGGACAGGGACTGGAAACACCATATATTTT
D: .; V: TRBV19; size: .; J: TRBJ2-2; CDR3: CASSSVHRNTGELFF; DNA: TGTGCCAGTAGTTCCGTTCATAGGAACACCGGGGAGCTGTTTTTT
D: TRBD2; V: TRBV5-6; size: once; J: TRBJ2-3; CDR3: CASSLTSGVADTQYF; DNA: TGTGCCAGCAGCTTGACTAGCGGGGTAGCAGATACGCAGTATTTT
D: .; V: TRBV7-8; size: .; J: TRBJ1-5; CDR3: CASSQQGIANQPQHF; DNA: TGTGCCAGCAGCCAACAGGGCATTGCAAATCAGCCCCAGCATTTT
D: TRBD2; V: TRBV4-2; size: .; J: TRBJ2-3; CDR3: CASSSREGGADTQYF; DNA: TGTGCCAGCAGCTCCCGGGAGGGGGGCGCAGATACGCAGTATTTT
D: TRBD2; V: TRBV7-9; size: .; J: TRBJ2-7; CDR3: CASSPRPSGSYEQYF; DNA: TGTGCCAGCAGCCCTCGTCCTAGCGGATCCTACGAGCAGTACTTC
D: .; V: TRBV7-9; size: .; J: TRBJ2-1; CDR3: CASSTQVYSYNEQFF; DNA: TGTGCCAGCAGCACGCAGGTGTACTCCTACAATGAGCAGTTCTTC
D: .; V: TRBV9; size: once; J: TRBJ1-2; CDR3: CASSPEGGFGGYTF; DNA: TGTGCCAGCAGCCCCGAGGGTGGGTTTGGTGGCTACACCTTC
D: .; V: TRBV19; size: once; J: TRBJ2-1; CDR3: CASSIVTGVGLEQFF; DNA: TGTGCCAGTAGTATAGTTACTGGAGTGGGTCTTGAGCAGTTCTTC
D: TRBD2; V: TRBV2; size: .; J: TRBJ2-5; CDR3: CASSGAAGGQETQYF; DNA: TGTGCCAGCAGTGGTGCAGCGGGAGGTCAAGAGACCCAGTACTTC
D: .; V: TRBV4-2; size: .; J: TRBJ1-1; CDR3: CASNQEISAASTEAFF; DNA: TGTGCCAGCAACCAAGAAATTTCAGCCGCGAGCACTGAAGCTTTCTTT
D: .; V: TRBV12-5; size: .; J: TRBJ2-1; CDR3: CASGLGRNSNNEQFF; DNA: TGTGCTAGTGGTTTGGGGAGGAATTCGAACAATGAGCAGTTCTTC